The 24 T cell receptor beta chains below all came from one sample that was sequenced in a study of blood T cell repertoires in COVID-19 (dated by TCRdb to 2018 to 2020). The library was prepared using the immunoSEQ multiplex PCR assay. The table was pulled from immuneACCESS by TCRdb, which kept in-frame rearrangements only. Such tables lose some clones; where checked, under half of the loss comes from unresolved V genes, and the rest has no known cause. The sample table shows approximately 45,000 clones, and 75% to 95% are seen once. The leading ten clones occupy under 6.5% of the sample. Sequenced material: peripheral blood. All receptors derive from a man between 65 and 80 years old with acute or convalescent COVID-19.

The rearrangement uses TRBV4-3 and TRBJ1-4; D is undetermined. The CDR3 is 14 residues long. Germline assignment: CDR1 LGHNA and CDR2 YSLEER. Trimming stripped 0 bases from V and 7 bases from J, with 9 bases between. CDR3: CASSQEGAGEKLFF. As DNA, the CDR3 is TGCGCCAGCAGCCAAGAGGGCGCGGGTGAAAAACTGTTTTTT.

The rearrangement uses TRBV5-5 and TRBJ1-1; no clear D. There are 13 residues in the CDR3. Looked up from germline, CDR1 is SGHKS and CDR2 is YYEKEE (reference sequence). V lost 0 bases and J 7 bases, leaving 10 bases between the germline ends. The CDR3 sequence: CASSLGVTDEAFF. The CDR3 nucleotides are TGTGCCAGCAGCTTGGGGGTAACAGATGAAGCTTTCTTT. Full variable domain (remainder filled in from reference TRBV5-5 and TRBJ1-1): DAGVTQSPTHLIKTRGQQVTLRCSPISGHKSVSWYQQVLGQGPQFIFQYYEKEERGRGNFPDRFSARQFPNYSSELNVNALLLGDSALYLCASSLGVTDEAFFGQGTRLTVV.

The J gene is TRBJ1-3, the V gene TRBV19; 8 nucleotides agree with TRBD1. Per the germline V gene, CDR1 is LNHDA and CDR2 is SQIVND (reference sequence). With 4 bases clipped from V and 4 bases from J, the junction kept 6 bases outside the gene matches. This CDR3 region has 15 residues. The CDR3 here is CASSTFGQGGNTIYF. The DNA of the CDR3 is TGTGCCAGTAGTACCTTTGGACAGGGCGGAAACACCATATATTTT. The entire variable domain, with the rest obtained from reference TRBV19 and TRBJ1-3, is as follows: DGGITQSPKYLFRKEGQNVTLSCEQNLNHDAMYWYRQDPGQGLRLIYYSQIVNDFQKGDIAEGYSVSREKKESFPLTVTSAQKNPTAFYLCASSTFGQGGNTIYFGEGSWLTVV.

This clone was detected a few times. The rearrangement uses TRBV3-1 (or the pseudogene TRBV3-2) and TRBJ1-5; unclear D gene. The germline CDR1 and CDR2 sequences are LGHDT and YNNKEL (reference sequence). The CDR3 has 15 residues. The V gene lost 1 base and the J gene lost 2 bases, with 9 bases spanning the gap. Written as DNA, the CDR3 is TGTGCCAGCAGCCAAGGGGGAGATGGCAATCAGCCCCAGCATTTT. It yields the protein CASSQGGDGNQPQHF.

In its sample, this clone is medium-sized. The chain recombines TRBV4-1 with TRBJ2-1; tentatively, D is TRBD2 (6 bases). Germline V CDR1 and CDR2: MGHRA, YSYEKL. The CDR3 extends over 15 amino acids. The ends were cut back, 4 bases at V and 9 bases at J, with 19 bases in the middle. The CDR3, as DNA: TGCGCCAGCAGCCCGGACAAGGGGAGGTTGGGTGAGCAGTTCTTC. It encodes CASSPDKGRLGEQFF.

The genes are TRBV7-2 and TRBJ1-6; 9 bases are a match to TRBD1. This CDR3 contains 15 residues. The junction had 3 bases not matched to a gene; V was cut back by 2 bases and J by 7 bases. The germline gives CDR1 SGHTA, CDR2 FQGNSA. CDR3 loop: CASSLHGTGNSPLHF. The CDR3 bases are TGTGCCAGCAGCTTACACGGGACAGGGAATTCACCCCTCCACTTT.

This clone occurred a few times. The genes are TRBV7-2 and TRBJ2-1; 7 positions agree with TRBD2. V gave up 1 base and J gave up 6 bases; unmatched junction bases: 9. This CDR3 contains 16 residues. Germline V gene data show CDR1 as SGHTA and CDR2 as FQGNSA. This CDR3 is CASSLDGLVHINEQFF. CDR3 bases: TGTGCCAGCAGCTTAGACGGACTAGTGCACATCAATGAGCAGTTCTTC.

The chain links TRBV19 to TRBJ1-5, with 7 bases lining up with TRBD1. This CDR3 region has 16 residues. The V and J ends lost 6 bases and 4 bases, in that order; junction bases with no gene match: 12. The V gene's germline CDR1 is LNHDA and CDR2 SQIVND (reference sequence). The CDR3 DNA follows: TGTGCCAGTAGGAGATGGACAGGCGAGGGAAATCAGCCCCAGCATTTT. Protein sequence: CASRRWTGEGNQPQHF.

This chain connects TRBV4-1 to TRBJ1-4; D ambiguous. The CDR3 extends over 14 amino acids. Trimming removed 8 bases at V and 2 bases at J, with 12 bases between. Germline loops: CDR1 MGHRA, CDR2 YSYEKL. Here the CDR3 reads CASRPPGTNEKLFF. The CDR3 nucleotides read TGCGCCAGCCGCCCTCCGGGGACTAATGAAAAACTGTTTTTT.

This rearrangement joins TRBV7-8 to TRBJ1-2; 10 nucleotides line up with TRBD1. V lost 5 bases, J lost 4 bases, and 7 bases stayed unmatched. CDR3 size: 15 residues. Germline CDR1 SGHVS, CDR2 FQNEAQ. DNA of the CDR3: TGTGCCAGCAGCCCCGCGGGACAGGGGAGCTATGGCTACACCTTC. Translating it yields CASSPAGQGSYGYTF.

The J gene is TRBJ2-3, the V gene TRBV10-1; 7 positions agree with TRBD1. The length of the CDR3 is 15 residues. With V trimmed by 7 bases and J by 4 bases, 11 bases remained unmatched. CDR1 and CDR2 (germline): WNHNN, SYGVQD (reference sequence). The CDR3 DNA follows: TGCGCCAGCAATTCGACAGGGCCCCGTCCAGATACGCAGTATTTT. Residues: CASNSTGPRPDTQYF.

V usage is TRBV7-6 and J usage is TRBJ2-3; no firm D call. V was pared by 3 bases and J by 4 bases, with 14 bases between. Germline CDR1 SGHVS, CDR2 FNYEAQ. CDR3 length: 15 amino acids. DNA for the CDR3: TGTGCCAGCAGCTTCGGGTCACGAGTCCCAGATACGCAGTATTTT. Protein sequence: CASSFGSRVPDTQYF.

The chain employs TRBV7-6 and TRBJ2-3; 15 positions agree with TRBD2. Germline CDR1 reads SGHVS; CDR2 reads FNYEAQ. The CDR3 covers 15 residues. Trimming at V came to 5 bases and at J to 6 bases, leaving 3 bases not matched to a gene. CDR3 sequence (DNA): TGTGCCAGCAGCAGGACTAGCGGGGGGGCCGATACGCAGTATTTT. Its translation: CASSRTSGGADTQYF.

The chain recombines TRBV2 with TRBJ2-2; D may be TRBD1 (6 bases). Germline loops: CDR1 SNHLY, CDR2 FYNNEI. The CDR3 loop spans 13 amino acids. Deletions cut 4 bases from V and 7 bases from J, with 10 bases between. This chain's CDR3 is CASSVGAFGELFF. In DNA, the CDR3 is TGTGCCAGCAGTGTGGGGGCCTTCGGGGAGCTGTTTTTT.

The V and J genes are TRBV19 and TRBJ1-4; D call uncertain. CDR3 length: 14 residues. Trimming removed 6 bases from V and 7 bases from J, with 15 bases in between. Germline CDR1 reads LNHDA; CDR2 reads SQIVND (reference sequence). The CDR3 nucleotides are TGTGCCAGTAGACCAAGACCGGCGGGTGAAAAACTGTTTTTT. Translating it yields CASRPRPAGEKLFF.

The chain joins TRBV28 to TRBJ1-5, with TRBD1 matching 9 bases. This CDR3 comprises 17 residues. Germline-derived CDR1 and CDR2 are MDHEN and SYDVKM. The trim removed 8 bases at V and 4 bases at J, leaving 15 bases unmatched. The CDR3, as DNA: TGTGCCAGCCGCACTCTGGGACAGGGCCGAAGGAATCAGCCCCAGCATTTT. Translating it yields CASRTLGQGRRNQPQHF.

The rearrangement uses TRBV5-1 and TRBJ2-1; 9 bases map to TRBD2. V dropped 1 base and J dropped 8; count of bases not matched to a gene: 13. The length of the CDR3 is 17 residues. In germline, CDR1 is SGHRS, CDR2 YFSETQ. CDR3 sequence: CASSLPMSAGGMDEQFF. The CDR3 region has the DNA TGCGCCAGCAGCTTGCCAATGTCAGCGGGGGGTATGGATGAGCAGTTCTTC.

The CDR3 loop reads CASSLPRGSGANVLTF. Written as DNA, the CDR3 is TGTGCCAGCAGTTTACCCAGGGGGAGCGGGGCCAACGTCCTGACTTTC. This chain uses TRBV6-2 or TRBV6-3 with TRBJ2-6, with 7 bases lining up with TRBD1. The CDR3 sequence is 16 residues long. In germline, CDR1 is MNHEY, CDR2 SVGEGT. J gave up 4 bases and V 4 bases, and 7 bases lay outside the gene matches.

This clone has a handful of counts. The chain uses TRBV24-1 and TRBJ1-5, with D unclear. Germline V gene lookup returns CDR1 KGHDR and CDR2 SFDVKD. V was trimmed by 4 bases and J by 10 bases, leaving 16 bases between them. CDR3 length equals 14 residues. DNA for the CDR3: TGTGCCACCAGTGACTCTAGCCGGTTTGGCCCCCAGCATTTT. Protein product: CATSDSSRFGPQHF.

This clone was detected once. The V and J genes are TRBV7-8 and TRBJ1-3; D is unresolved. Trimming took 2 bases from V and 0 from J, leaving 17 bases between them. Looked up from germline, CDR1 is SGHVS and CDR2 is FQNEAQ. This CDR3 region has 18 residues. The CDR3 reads CASSLKEGRRRSGNTIYF. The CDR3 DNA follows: TGTGCCAGCAGCTTAAAGGAGGGCCGGCGTCGCTCTGGAAACACCATATATTTT.

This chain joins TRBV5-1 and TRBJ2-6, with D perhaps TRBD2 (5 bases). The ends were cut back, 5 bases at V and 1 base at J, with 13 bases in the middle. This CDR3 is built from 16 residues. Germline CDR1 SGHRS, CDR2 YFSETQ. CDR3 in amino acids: CASRSRGWSGANVLTF. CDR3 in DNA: TGCGCCAGCAGGTCTAGAGGGTGGTCTGGGGCCAACGTCCTGACTTTC.

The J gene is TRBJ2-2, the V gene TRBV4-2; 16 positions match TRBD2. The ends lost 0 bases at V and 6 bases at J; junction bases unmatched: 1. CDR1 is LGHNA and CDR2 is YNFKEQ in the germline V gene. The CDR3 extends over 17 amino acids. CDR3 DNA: TGTGCCAGCAGCCAAGAGGGGACTAGCGGGGGGGCCGGGGAGCTGTTTTTT. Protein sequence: CASSQEGTSGGAGELFF.

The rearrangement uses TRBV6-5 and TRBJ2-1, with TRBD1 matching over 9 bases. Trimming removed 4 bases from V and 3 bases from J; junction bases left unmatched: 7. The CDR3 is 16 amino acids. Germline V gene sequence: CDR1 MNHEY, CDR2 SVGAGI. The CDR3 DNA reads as TGTGCCAGCAGTTTTCTACAGGGGGCACACTACAATGAGCAGTTCTTC. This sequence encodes CASSFLQGAHYNEQFF.

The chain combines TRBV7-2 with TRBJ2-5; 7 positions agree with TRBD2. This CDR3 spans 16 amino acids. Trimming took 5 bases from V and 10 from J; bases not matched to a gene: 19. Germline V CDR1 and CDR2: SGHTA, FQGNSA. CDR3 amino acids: CASSNSQLAAPKVQYF. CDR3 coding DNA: TGTGCCAGCAGCAACAGTCAGCTAGCGGCCCCCAAGGTCCAGTACTTC.